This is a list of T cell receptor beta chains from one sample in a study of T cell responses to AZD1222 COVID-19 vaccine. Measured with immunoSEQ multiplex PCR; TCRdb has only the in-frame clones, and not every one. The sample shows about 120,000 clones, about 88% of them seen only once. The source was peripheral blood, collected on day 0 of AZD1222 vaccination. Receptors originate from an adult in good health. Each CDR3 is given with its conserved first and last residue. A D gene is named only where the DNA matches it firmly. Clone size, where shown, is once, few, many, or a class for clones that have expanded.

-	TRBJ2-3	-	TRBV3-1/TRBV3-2	TGTGCCAGCAGCCAATGGGGGGGCAGGGTGACAGATACGCAGTATTTT	CASSQWGGRVTDTQYF
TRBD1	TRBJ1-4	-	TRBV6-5	TGTGCCAGCAGTGACTCCGACAGGGGTGGTGAAAAACTGTTTTTT	CASSDSDRGGEKLFF
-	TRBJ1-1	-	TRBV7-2	TGTGCCAGCAGCTTAGAAGCCGTAACGAACACTGAAGCTTTCTTT	CASSLEAVTNTEAFF
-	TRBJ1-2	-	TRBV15	TGTGCCACCAGCAGAGTGCCGGTCGGTGGCTACACCTTC	CATSRVPVGGYTF
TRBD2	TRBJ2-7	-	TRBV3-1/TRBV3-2	TGTGCCAGCAGCCAAGGTTCATCAAGCGGGGATCTCTACGAGCAGTACTTC	CASSQGSSSGDLYEQYF
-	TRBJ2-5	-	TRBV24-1	TGTGCCACCAGGGGGTACAGGGAAGAGACCCAGTACTTC	CATRGYREETQYF
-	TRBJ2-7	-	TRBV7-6	TGTGCCAGCAGCTTGACAGTCGAGGCCCACGAGCAGTACTTC	CASSLTVEAHEQYF
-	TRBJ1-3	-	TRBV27	TGTGCCAGCAGTTTATACCCCTACAAAGGGGTTATTAGTGGAAACACCATATATTTT	CASSLYPYKGVISGNTIYF
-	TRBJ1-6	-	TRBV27	TGTGCCAGCAGTCCGAAGGGGACACCCCCGCGCGGTTGGTATTCACCCCTCCACTTT	CASSPKGTPPRGWYSPLHF
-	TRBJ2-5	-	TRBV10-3	TGTGCCACCCGTGGAGGGACCTTGGAGACCCAGTACTTC	CATRGGTLETQYF
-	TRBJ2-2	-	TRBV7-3	TGTGCCAGCAAAATAGCTAGGAACACCGGGGAGCTGTTTTTT	CASKIARNTGELFF
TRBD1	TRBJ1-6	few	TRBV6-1	TGTGCCAGCAGTGAAGCCCCGACAGGGGACAGCTCCTATAATTCACCCCTCCACTTT	CASSEAPTGDSSYNSPLHF
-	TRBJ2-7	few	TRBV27	TGTGCCAGCAGTGCGGAAGGACGGACAACCTACGAGCAGTACTTC	CASSAEGRTTYEQYF
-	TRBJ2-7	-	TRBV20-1	TGCAGTGCTAGTAGCGAGACCTACGAGCAGTACTTC	CSASSETYEQYF
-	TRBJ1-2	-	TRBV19	TGTGCCAGTAGTATAGAGGGTCGACAGGGCTACACCTTC	CASSIEGRQGYTF
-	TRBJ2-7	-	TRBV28	TGTGCCAGCAGTTTACCCGGGACACCATCCATTTCTTACGAGCAGTACTTC	CASSLPGTPSISYEQYF
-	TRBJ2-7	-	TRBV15	TGTGCCACCAGCAGAGATCCCGGCCCCTACGAGCAGTACTTC	CATSRDPGPYEQYF
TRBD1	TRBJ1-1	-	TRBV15	TGTGCCACCAGCAGCTTCCAAGGGGGCTTGGACACTGAAGCTTTCTTT	CATSSFQGGLDTEAFF
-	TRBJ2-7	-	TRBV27	TGTGCCAGCAGGGAGCGACCAGGGGCCTACGAGCAGTACTTC	CASRERPGAYEQYF
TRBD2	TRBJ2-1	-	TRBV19	TGTGCCAGTAGTATCCTTGGACTAGGGGTTACCGAGCAGTTCTTC	CASSILGLGVTEQFF
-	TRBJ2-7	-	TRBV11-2	TGTGCCAGCAGCTTAGCCCCCTCGGGGTACGAGCAGTACTTC	CASSLAPSGYEQYF
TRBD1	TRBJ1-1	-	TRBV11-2	TGTGCCAGCAGCTCCTGGACAGGGGAGGGTACTGAAGCTTTCTTT	CASSSWTGEGTEAFF
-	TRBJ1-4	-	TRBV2	TGTGCCAGCAGTGGGGACTATAATGAAAAACTGTTTTTT	CASSGDYNEKLFF
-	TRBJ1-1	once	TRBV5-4	TGTGCCACCTACAGGAGTGGGAACACTGAAGCTTTCTTT	CATYRSGNTEAFF
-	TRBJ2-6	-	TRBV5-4	TGTGCCAGCAGCTCCCGGGACTCTGGGGCCAACGTCCTGACTTTC	CASSSRDSGANVLTF
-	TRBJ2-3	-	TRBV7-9	TGTGCCAGCAGCCAGACAGACTCCACAGATACGCAGTATTTT	CASSQTDSTDTQYF
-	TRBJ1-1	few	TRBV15	TGTGCCACCAGCAGAGCCCTTGTTTCCACTGAAGCTTTCTTT	CATSRALVSTEAFF
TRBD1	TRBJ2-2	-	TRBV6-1	TGTGCCAGCAGTGAATTAGGGACAGCTAACACCGGGGAGCTGTTTTTT	CASSELGTANTGELFF
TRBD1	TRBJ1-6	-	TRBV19	TGTGCCAGTAGTACACAGGGGGCGCAGAATTCACCCCTCCACTTT	CASSTQGAQNSPLHF
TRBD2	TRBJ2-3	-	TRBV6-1	TGTGCCAGCAGTGAAAGGGCGGGAGGGAACACAGATACGCAGTATTTT	CASSERAGGNTDTQYF
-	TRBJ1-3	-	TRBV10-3	TGTGCCATCAGTGTCGCAGGGGCTGGAAACACCATATATTTT	CAISVAGAGNTIYF